These T cell receptor beta chains were read from a single sample in a study of blood T cell repertoires in COVID-19. Clones were read by immunoSEQ multiplex PCR, and TCRdb kept only the in-frame ones, dropping some. The table includes 55,000 to 75,000 clones, about 73% detected once. The sequenced sample consisted of peripheral blood. The receptors stem from a man aged 60 to 69 with acute or convalescent COVID-19. The CDR3 runs from the conserved cysteine through the conserved F or W. Fields, in order: D gene, J gene, clone size, V gene, CDR3 protein, CDR3 DNA. D genes are given only for firm matches. Some rows mark clone size as missing; the rest say once, few, many or name a class of expanded clone.

d_call: .; j_call: TRBJ2-7; clone_size: .; v_call: TRBV12-5; cdr3_aa: CASGPDRVYEQYF; cdr3_nt: TGTGCTAGTGGTCCTGACAGAGTCTACGAGCAGTACTTC
d_call: TRBD2; j_call: TRBJ2-1; clone_size: few; v_call: TRBV2; cdr3_aa: CASRPGTSGGAHNEQFF; cdr3_nt: TGTGCCAGCAGACCCGGGACTAGCGGGGGGGCACACAATGAGCAGTTCTTC
d_call: TRBD1; j_call: TRBJ1-5; clone_size: many; v_call: TRBV30; cdr3_aa: CAWSHRDRYNQPQHF; cdr3_nt: TGTGCCTGGAGTCACCGGGACAGATACAATCAGCCCCAGCATTTT
d_call: TRBD1; j_call: TRBJ2-4; clone_size: .; v_call: TRBV3-1/TRBV3-2; cdr3_aa: CASSQATGTGIQYF; cdr3_nt: TGTGCCAGCAGCCAAGCGACAGGGACGGGCATTCAGTACTTC
d_call: .; j_call: TRBJ2-2; clone_size: .; v_call: TRBV28; cdr3_aa: CASSLTKDGTSGELFF; cdr3_nt: TGTGCCAGCAGCCTTACCAAGGACGGGACATCCGGGGAGCTGTTTTTT
d_call: .; j_call: TRBJ2-1; clone_size: few; v_call: TRBV4-1; cdr3_aa: CASSQDKDSRSYNEQFF; cdr3_nt: TGCGCCAGCAGCCAAGATAAGGACAGCCGCTCCTACAATGAGCAGTTCTTC
d_call: .; j_call: TRBJ2-1; clone_size: few; v_call: TRBV27; cdr3_aa: CASSKGWTAYNEQFF; cdr3_nt: TGTGCCAGCAGTAAGGGGTGGACAGCCTACAATGAGCAGTTCTTC
d_call: TRBD2; j_call: TRBJ2-1; clone_size: .; v_call: TRBV7-2; cdr3_aa: CASSTQPGLAAYNEQFF; cdr3_nt: TGTGCCAGCAGTACTCAACCGGGACTAGCGGCTTACAATGAGCAGTTCTTC
d_call: .; j_call: TRBJ1-2; clone_size: few; v_call: TRBV27; cdr3_aa: CASSFNRHYGYTF; cdr3_nt: TGTGCCAGCAGTTTTAACAGGCACTATGGCTACACCTTC
d_call: .; j_call: TRBJ2-1; clone_size: once; v_call: TRBV7-2; cdr3_aa: CASSLGERGGFNEQFF; cdr3_nt: TGTGCCAGCAGCTTAGGGGAGAGGGGGGGCTTCAATGAGCAGTTCTTC
d_call: .; j_call: TRBJ2-3; clone_size: once; v_call: TRBV5-1; cdr3_aa: CASSGGAGTDTQYF; cdr3_nt: TGCGCCAGCAGTGGTGGAGCGGGCACAGATACGCAGTATTTT
d_call: .; j_call: TRBJ2-7; clone_size: .; v_call: TRBV18; cdr3_aa: CASSPSMAGAGYEQYF; cdr3_nt: TGTGCCAGCTCACCAAGTATGGCAGGGGCTGGCTACGAGCAGTACTTC
d_call: TRBD1; j_call: TRBJ2-5; clone_size: .; v_call: TRBV24-1; cdr3_aa: CATGRTGGATRETQYF; cdr3_nt: TGTGCCACCGGTAGGACAGGGGGCGCGACAAGAGAGACCCAGTACTTC
d_call: TRBD2; j_call: TRBJ2-1; clone_size: .; v_call: TRBV29-1; cdr3_aa: CSVVNLAASSYNEQFF; cdr3_nt: TGCAGCGTAGTTAACCTAGCGGCTAGCTCCTACAATGAGCAGTTCTTC
d_call: .; j_call: TRBJ2-1; clone_size: .; v_call: TRBV5-1; cdr3_aa: CASSQLVRGYNEQFF; cdr3_nt: TGCGCCAGCAGCCAACTCGTTCGCGGGTACAATGAGCAGTTCTTC
d_call: .; j_call: TRBJ2-3; clone_size: .; v_call: TRBV2; cdr3_aa: CASSARVADTQYF; cdr3_nt: TGTGCCAGCAGTGCTCGGGTGGCAGATACGCAGTATTTT
d_call: TRBD1; j_call: TRBJ1-5; clone_size: .; v_call: TRBV28; cdr3_aa: CASSFPGTGANQPQHF; cdr3_nt: TGTGCCAGCAGTTTCCCAGGGACAGGCGCCAATCAGCCCCAGCATTTT
d_call: .; j_call: TRBJ1-2; clone_size: .; v_call: TRBV27; cdr3_aa: CASSPPGQGWTF; cdr3_nt: TGTGCCAGCAGTCCCCCCGGTCAGGGATGGACCTTC
d_call: TRBD2; j_call: TRBJ2-1; clone_size: .; v_call: TRBV24-1; cdr3_aa: CATSDFSVASGRDYNEQFF; cdr3_nt: TGTGCCACCAGTGATTTTTCCGTGGCTAGCGGGAGGGACTACAATGAGCAGTTCTTC
d_call: .; j_call: TRBJ2-5; clone_size: .; v_call: TRBV5-1; cdr3_aa: CASSPSGETQYF; cdr3_nt: TGCGCCAGCAGCCCCTCCGGAGAGACCCAGTACTTC
d_call: .; j_call: TRBJ2-1; clone_size: .; v_call: TRBV6-1; cdr3_aa: CASSEHRDNEQFF; cdr3_nt: TGTGCCAGCAGTGAACACAGGGACAATGAGCAGTTCTTC
d_call: .; j_call: TRBJ2-5; clone_size: .; v_call: TRBV4-1; cdr3_aa: CASSQDRRRAQETQYF; cdr3_nt: TGCGCCAGCAGCCAAGATCGGAGGCGGGCCCAAGAGACCCAGTACTTC
d_call: .; j_call: TRBJ2-5; clone_size: .; v_call: TRBV18; cdr3_aa: CASSLGRTAQETQYF; cdr3_nt: TGTGCCAGCTCCCTTGGTCGGACAGCACAAGAGACCCAGTACTTC
d_call: .; j_call: TRBJ1-5; clone_size: .; v_call: TRBV2; cdr3_aa: CASGGGMQPQHF; cdr3_nt: TGTGCCAGCGGGGGGGGCATGCAGCCCCAGCATTTT
d_call: TRBD1; j_call: TRBJ2-7; clone_size: .; v_call: TRBV28; cdr3_aa: CASSPPTGGAYEQYF; cdr3_nt: TGTGCCAGCAGTCCACCGACAGGGGGCGCCTACGAGCAGTACTTC
d_call: .; j_call: TRBJ1-3; clone_size: .; v_call: TRBV7-3; cdr3_aa: CASSFTGGNTIYF; cdr3_nt: TGTGCCAGCAGCTTCACAGGTGGAAACACCATATATTTT
d_call: .; j_call: TRBJ2-5; clone_size: .; v_call: TRBV7-9; cdr3_aa: CASSLGQIQETQYF; cdr3_nt: TGTGCCAGCAGCTTAGGGCAGATCCAAGAGACCCAGTACTTC
d_call: TRBD2; j_call: TRBJ2-1; clone_size: .; v_call: TRBV3-1/TRBV3-2; cdr3_aa: CASSQGAGANEQFF; cdr3_nt: TGTGCCAGCAGCCAAGGAGCGGGAGCCAATGAGCAGTTCTTC
d_call: TRBD2; j_call: TRBJ2-3; clone_size: few; v_call: TRBV20-1; cdr3_aa: CSASRLAGYTDTQYF; cdr3_nt: TGCAGTGCTAGTCGACTAGCGGGGTACACAGATACGCAGTATTTT
d_call: TRBD1; j_call: TRBJ2-2; clone_size: .; v_call: TRBV19; cdr3_aa: CASSADRGGNTGELFF; cdr3_nt: TGTGCCAGTAGTGCAGACAGGGGCGGGAACACCGGGGAGCTGTTTTTT
d_call: .; j_call: TRBJ1-1; clone_size: once; v_call: TRBV24-1; cdr3_aa: CATSDLSSGDAFF; cdr3_nt: TGTGCCACCAGTGATTTAAGTTCAGGGGACGCTTTCTTT
d_call: TRBD2; j_call: TRBJ2-1; clone_size: .; v_call: TRBV5-1; cdr3_aa: CASSPPGLGIMEQFF; cdr3_nt: TGCGCCAGCAGCCCTCCGGGACTAGGGATTATGGAGCAGTTCTTC
d_call: TRBD1; j_call: TRBJ1-4; clone_size: .; v_call: TRBV7-9; cdr3_aa: CASSQLATGYVFF; cdr3_nt: TGTGCCAGCAGCCAACTTGCGACAGGGTACGTCTTTTTT
d_call: TRBD1; j_call: TRBJ2-6; clone_size: .; v_call: TRBV2; cdr3_aa: CASSFRQGVNSGANVLTF; cdr3_nt: TGTGCCAGCAGTTTCCGACAGGGGGTCAACTCTGGGGCCAACGTCCTGACTTTC
d_call: TRBD1; j_call: TRBJ2-5; clone_size: .; v_call: TRBV2; cdr3_aa: CASSVRTGETQYF; cdr3_nt: TGTGCCAGCAGTGTCCGGACAGGGGAGACCCAGTACTTC
d_call: TRBD1; j_call: TRBJ1-5; clone_size: few; v_call: TRBV7-2; cdr3_aa: CASSLVGPGQGLSPQHF; cdr3_nt: TGTGCCAGCAGCTTAGTGGGTCCGGGACAGGGTTTGTCGCCCCAGCATTTT
d_call: TRBD2; j_call: TRBJ2-1; clone_size: .; v_call: TRBV7-2; cdr3_aa: CASSLTSGRSNEQFF; cdr3_nt: TGTGCCAGCAGCTTGACTAGCGGGAGGTCCAATGAGCAGTTCTTC
d_call: TRBD1; j_call: TRBJ2-3; clone_size: .; v_call: TRBV30; cdr3_aa: CAWNLGQRTDTQYF; cdr3_nt: TGTGCCTGGAACTTGGGACAGCGCACAGATACGCAGTATTTT
d_call: .; j_call: TRBJ1-1; clone_size: few; v_call: TRBV29-1; cdr3_aa: CSLKPETDTEAFF; cdr3_nt: TGCAGCCTGAAGCCGGAAACAGACACTGAAGCTTTCTTT
d_call: .; j_call: TRBJ1-6; clone_size: once; v_call: TRBV28; cdr3_aa: CASRNPEAGRGIYNSPLHF; cdr3_nt: TGTGCCAGCAGAAACCCCGAAGCGGGGCGCGGGATTTATAATTCACCCCTCCACTTT
d_call: TRBD1; j_call: TRBJ1-2; clone_size: .; v_call: TRBV7-9; cdr3_aa: CASSSTGDLHGYTF; cdr3_nt: TGTGCCAGCAGCTCAACAGGGGACCTCCATGGCTACACCTTC
d_call: TRBD1; j_call: TRBJ1-1; clone_size: .; v_call: TRBV4-1; cdr3_aa: CASSQDRTGVFGNTEAFF; cdr3_nt: TGCGCCAGCAGCCAAGATCGCACAGGGGTTTTTGGGAACACTGAAGCTTTCTTT
d_call: .; j_call: TRBJ1-1; clone_size: once; v_call: TRBV19; cdr3_aa: CASSIKGKNTEAFF; cdr3_nt: TGTGCCAGTAGTATAAAGGGGAAGAACACTGAAGCTTTCTTT
d_call: .; j_call: TRBJ2-1; clone_size: .; v_call: TRBV30; cdr3_aa: CAWGPTGGLAYNEQFF; cdr3_nt: TGTGCCTGGGGTCCGACAGGGGGACTAGCGTACAATGAGCAGTTCTTC
d_call: .; j_call: TRBJ2-1; clone_size: .; v_call: TRBV29-1; cdr3_aa: CSVRAAGSSYNEQFF; cdr3_nt: TGCAGCGTCAGAGCCGCCGGGAGCTCCTACAATGAGCAGTTCTTC
d_call: TRBD1; j_call: TRBJ1-2; clone_size: once; v_call: TRBV5-1; cdr3_aa: CASSLVDRAYGYTF; cdr3_nt: TGCGCCAGCAGCTTGGTCGACAGGGCCTATGGCTACACCTTC